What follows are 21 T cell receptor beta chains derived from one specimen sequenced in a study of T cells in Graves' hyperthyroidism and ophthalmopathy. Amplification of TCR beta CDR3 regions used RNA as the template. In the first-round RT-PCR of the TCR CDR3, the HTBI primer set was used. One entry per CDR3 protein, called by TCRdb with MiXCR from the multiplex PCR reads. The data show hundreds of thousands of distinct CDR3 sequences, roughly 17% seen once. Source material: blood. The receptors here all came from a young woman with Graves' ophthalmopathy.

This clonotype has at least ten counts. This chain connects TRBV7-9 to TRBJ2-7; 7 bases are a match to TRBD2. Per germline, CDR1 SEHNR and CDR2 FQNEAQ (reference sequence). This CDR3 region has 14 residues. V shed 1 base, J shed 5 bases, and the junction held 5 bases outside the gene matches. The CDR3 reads CASSLGGSGHEQYF. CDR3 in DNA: TGTGCCAGCAGCTTAGGCGGGAGTGGACACGAGCAGTACTTC.

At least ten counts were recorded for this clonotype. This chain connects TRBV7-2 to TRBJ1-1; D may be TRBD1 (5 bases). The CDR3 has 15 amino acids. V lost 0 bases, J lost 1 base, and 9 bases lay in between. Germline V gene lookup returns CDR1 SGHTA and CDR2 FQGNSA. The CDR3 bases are TGTGCCAGCAGCTTAGCTGGCAGGGAGAACACTGAAGCTTTCTTT. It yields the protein CASSLAGRENTEAFF.

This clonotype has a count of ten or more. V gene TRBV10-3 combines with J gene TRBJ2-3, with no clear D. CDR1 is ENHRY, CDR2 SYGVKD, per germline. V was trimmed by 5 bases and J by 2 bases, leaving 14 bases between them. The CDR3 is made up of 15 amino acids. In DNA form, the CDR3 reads TGTGCCATCAGTTCCCCCCAAGGACCCACAGATACGCAGTATTTT. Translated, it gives CAISSPQGPTDTQYF.

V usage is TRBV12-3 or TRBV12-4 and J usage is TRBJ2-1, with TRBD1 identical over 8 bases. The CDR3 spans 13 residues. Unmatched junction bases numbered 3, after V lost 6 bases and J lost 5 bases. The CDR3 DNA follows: TGTGCCAGCAGAAAGACAGGGGACAATGAGCAGTTCTTC. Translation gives CASRKTGDNEQFF.

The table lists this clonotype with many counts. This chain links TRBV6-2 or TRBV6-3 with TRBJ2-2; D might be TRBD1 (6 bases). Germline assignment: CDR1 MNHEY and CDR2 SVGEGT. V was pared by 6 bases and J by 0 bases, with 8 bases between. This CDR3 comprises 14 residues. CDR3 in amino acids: CASRRGTNTGELFF. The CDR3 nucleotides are TGTGCCAGCAGGAGGGGGACGAACACCGGGGAGCTGTTTTTT.

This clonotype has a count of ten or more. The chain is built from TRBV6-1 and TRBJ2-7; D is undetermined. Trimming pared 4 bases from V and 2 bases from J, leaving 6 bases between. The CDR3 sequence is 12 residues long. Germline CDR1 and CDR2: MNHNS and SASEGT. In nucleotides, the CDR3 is TGTGCCAGCAGTGCGACCCCCTACGAGCAGTACTTC. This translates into CASSATPYEQYF.

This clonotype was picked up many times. In nucleotides, the CDR3 is TGTGCCAGCAGGCGAGAGAAGGCGGCCTCCTACAATGAGCAGTTCTTC. The encoded protein is CASRREKAASYNEQFF. This chain connects TRBV7-9 to TRBJ2-1, with D unclear. This CDR3 contains 16 residues. In germline, CDR1 is SEHNR, CDR2 FQNEAQ (reference sequence). Trimming took 6 bases from V and 0 from J, leaving 15 bases between them. Supplemented by reference TRBV7-9 and TRBJ2-1, the full variable domain reads DTGVSQNPRHKITKRGQNVTFRCDPISEHNRLYWYRQTLGQGPEFLTYFQNEAQLEKSRLLSDRFSAERPKGSFSTLEIQRTEQGDSAMYLCASRREKAASYNEQFFGPGTRLTVL.

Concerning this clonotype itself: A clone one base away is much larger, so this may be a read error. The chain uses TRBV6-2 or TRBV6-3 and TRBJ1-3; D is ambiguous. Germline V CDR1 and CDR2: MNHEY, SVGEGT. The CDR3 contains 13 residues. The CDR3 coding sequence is TGTGCCAGCGGTTACTCGGGGGGAAACACCATATATTTT. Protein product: CASGYSGGNTIYF.

The CDR3 here is CASSQPGQGIYEQYF. DNA for the CDR3: TGCGCCAGCAGCCAACCGGGACAGGGTATCTACGAGCAGTACTTC. The rearrangement links TRBV4-1 to TRBJ2-7; 9 bases align to TRBD1. Germline values: CDR1 MGHRA, CDR2 YSYEKL. CDR3 size: 15 residues. After removal of 2 bases from V and 3 bases from J, the junction contained 5 bases not matched to a gene.

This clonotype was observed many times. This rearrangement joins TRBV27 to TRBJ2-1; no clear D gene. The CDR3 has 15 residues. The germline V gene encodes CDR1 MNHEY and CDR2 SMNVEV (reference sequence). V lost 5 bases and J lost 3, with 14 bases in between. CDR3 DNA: TGTGCCAGCAGTAACATCCCGGCCGTCTACAATGAGCAGTTCTTC. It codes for CASSNIPAVYNEQFF.

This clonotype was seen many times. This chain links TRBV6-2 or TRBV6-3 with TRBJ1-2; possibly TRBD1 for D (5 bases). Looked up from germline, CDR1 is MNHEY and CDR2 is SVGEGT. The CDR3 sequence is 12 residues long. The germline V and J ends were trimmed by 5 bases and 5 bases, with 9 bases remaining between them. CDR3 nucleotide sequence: TGTGCCAGCAGTCAACGACAGTATGGCTACACCTTC. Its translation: CASSQRQYGYTF.

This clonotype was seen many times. CDR3 sequence reads: CASRYNSNQPQHF. CDR3 coding DNA: TGCGCCAGCAGGTATAATAGCAATCAGCCCCAGCATTTT. The rearrangement joins TRBV10-2 to TRBJ1-5; D unresolved. CDR1 and CDR2 (germline): WSHSY, SAAADI. The V end was cut by 6 bases, the J end by 0 bases, with 6 bases between. This CDR3 has 13 residues.

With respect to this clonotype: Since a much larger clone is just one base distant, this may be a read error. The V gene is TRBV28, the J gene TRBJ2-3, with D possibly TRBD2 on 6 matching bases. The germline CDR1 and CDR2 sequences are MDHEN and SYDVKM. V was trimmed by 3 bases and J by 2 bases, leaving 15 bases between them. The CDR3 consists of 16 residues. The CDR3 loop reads CASSFSRTTTTDTQYF. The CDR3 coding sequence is TGTGCCAGCAGTTTTAGCAGGACTACTACCACAGATACGCAGTATTTT.

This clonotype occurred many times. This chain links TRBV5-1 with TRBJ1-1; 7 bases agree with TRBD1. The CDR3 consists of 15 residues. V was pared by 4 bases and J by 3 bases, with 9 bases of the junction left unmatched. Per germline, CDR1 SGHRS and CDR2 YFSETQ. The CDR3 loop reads CASSGRQGTDTEAFF. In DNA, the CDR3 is TGCGCCAGCAGCGGGCGACAGGGTACGGACACTGAAGCTTTCTTT. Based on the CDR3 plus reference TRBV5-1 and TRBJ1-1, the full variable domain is KAGVTQTPRYLIKTRGQQVTLSCSPISGHRSVSWYQQTPGQGLQFLFEYFSETQRNKGNFPGRFSGRQFSNSRSEMNVSTLELGDSALYLCASSGRQGTDTEAFFGQGTRLTVV.

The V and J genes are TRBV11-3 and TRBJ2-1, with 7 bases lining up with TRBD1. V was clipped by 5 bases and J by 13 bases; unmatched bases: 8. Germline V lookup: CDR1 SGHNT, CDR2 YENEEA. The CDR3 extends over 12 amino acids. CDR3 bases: TGTGCCAGCAGCGTTCGACAGGGAGTACAGTTCTTC. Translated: CASSVRQGVQFF.

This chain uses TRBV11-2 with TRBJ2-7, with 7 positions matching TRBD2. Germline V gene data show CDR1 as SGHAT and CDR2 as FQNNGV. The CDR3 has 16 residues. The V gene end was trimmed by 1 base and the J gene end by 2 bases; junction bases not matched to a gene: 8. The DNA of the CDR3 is TGTGCCAGCAGCTTAGGGTCAACGGGAGGACCCTACGAGCAGTACTTC. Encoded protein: CASSLGSTGGPYEQYF.

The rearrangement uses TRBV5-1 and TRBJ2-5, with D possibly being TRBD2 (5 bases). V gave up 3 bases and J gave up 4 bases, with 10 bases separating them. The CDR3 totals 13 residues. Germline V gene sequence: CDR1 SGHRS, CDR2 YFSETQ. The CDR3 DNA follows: TGCGCCAGCAGCTCTATAGCGAGAGAGACCCAGTACTTC. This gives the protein CASSSIARETQYF.

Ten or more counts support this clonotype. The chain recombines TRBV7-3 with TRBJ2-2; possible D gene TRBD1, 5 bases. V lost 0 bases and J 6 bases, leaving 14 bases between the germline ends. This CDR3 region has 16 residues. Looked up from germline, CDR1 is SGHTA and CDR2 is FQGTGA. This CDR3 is CASSLTSYRSPGELFF. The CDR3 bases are TGTGCCAGCAGCTTAACGTCATACAGGAGCCCCGGGGAGCTGTTTTTT.

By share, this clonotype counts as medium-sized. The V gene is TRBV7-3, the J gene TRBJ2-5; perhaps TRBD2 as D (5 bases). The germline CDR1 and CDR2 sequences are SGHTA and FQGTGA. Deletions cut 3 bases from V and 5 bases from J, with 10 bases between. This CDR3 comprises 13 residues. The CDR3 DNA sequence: TGTGCCAGCAGCTTCACTAGTGAGGAGACCCAGTACTTC. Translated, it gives CASSFTSEETQYF.

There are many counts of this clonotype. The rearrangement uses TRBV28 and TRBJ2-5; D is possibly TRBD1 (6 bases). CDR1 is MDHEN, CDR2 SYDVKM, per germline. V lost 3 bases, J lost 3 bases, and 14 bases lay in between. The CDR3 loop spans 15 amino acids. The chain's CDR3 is CASSFLQGFEETQYF. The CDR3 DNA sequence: TGTGCCAGCAGTTTTCTACAGGGTTTTGAAGAGACCCAGTACTTC. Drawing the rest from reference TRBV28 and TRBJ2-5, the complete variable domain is DVKVTQSSRYLVKRTGEKVFLECVQDMDHENMFWYRQDPGLGLRLIYFSYDVKMKEKGDIPEGYSVSREKKERFSLILESASTNQTSMYLCASSFLQGFEETQYFGPGTRLLVL.

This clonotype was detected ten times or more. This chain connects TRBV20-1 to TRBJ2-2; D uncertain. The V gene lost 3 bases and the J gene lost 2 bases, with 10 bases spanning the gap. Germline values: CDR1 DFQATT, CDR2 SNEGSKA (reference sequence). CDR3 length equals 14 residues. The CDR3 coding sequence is TGCAGTGCTAGTCTCCGGGCCAACACCGGGGAGCTGTTTTTT. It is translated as CSASLRANTGELFF.